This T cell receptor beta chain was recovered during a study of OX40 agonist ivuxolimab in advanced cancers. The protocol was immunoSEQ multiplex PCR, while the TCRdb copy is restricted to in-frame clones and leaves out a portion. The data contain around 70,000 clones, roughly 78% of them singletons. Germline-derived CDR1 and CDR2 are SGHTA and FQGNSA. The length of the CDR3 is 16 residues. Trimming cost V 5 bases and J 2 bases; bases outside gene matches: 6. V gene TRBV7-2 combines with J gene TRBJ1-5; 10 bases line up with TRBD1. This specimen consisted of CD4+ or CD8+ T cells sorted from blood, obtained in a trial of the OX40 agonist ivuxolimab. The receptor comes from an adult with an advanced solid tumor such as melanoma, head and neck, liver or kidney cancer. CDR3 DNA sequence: TGTGCCAGCAGCCCTGACAGGGGGCTCGGCAATCAGCCCCAGCATTTT. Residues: CASSPDRGLGNQPQHF.